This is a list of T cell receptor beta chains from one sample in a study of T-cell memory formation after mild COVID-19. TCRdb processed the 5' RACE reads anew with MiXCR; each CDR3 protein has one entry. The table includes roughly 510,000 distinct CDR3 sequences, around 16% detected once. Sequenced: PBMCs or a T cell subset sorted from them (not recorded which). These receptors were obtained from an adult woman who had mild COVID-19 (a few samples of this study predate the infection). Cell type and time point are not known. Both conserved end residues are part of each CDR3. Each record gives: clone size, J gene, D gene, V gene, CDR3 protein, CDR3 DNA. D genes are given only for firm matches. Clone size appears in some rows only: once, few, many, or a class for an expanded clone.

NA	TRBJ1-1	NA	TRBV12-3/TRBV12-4	CASSFAGGASAEAFF	TGTGCCAGCAGTTTCGCGGGGGGCGCGTCCGCTGAAGCTTTCTTT
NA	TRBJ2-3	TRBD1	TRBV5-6	CASSSGTGLTDTQYF	TGTGCCAGCAGCAGCGGGACAGGGCTCACAGATACGCAGTATTTT
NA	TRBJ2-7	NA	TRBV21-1	CASTKVESGRAYEQYF	TGTGCCAGCACTAAAGTGGAGTCGGGACGCGCCTACGAGCAGTACTTC
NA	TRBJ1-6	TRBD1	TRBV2	CASSTTGGWSPLHF	TGTGCCAGCAGCACGACAGGGGGTTGGTCACCCCTCCACTTT
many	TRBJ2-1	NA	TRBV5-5	CASSLTGSAYNEQFF	TGTGCCAGCAGCTTGACCGGGAGCGCGTACAATGAGCAGTTCTTC
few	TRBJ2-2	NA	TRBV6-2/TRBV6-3	CASIRDWPGELFF	TGTGCCAGCATCAGGGACTGGCCCGGGGAGCTGTTTTTT
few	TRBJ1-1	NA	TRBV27	CASSSYRVTEAFF	TGTGCCAGCAGTTCATACAGGGTAACTGAAGCTTTCTTT
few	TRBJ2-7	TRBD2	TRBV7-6	CASQAGGGSYEQYF	TGTGCCAGCCAGGCGGGCGGGGGCTCCTACGAGCAGTACTTC
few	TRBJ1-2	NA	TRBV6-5	CASSPQGLASNYGYTF	TGTGCCAGCAGCCCACAGGGACTAGCTTCTAACTATGGCTACACCTTC
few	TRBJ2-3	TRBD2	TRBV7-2	CASQRGYTDTQYF	TGTGCCAGCCAGCGGGGGTACACAGATACGCAGTATTTT
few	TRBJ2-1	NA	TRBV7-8	CASSYRTVNEQFF	TGTGCCAGCAGTTACCGGACAGTCAATGAGCAGTTCTTC
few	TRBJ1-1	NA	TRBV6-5	CASSYSRGLVNTEAFF	TGTGCCAGCAGTTACTCGAGGGGCTTGGTGAACACTGAAGCTTTCTTT
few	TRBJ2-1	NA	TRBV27	CASSLSGTGYNEQFF	TGTGCCAGCAGTTTATCCGGGACTGGTTACAATGAGCAGTTCTTC
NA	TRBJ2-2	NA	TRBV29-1	CSVGGASGELFF	TGCAGCGTCGGCGGGGCTTCCGGGGAGCTGTTTTTT
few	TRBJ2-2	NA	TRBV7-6	CASSLVTGPNTGELFF	TGTGCCAGCAGCTTAGTTACAGGGCCGAACACCGGGGAGCTGTTTTTT
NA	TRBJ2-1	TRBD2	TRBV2	CATYRGGSEQFF	TGTGCCACCTACCGGGGGGGTAGTGAGCAGTTCTTC
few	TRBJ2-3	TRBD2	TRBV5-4	CASSIASGGPLSTDTQYF	TGTGCCAGCAGCATAGCTAGCGGGGGCCCGCTAAGCACAGATACGCAGTATTTT
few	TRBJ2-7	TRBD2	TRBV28	CASSPWGVAGYYEQYF	TGTGCCAGCAGCCCCTGGGGGGTAGCGGGGTACTACGAGCAGTACTTC
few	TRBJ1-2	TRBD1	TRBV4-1	CASSPREGALYGYTF	TGCGCCAGCAGTCCCCGAGAGGGGGCTTTATATGGCTACACCTTC
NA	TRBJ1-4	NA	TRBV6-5	CASSYGDRLNEKLFF	TGTGCCAGCAGTTACGGTGACAGGCTTAATGAAAAACTGTTTTTT
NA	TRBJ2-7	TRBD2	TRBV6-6	CASSSAGGHEQYF	TGTGCCAGCAGTTCCGCGGGGGGCCACGAGCAGTACTTC
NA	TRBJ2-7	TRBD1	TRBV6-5	CASSYSGTGSYEQYF	TGTGCCAGCAGTTACTCCGGGACAGGGTCCTACGAGCAGTACTTC
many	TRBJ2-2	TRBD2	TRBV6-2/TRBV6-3	CAIKREGHTGELFF	TGTGCCATCAAGCGGGAGGGTCACACCGGGGAGCTGTTTTTT
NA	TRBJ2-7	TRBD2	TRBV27	CASRPSLADEQYF	TGTGCCAGCAGACCATCACTAGCGGACGAGCAGTACTTC
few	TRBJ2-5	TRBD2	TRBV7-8	CASSPVDASGRETQYF	TGTGCCAGCAGCCCCGTGGATGCTAGCGGGAGAGAGACCCAGTACTTC
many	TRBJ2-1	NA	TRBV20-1	CSATMYNEQFF	TGCAGTGCTACGATGTACAATGAGCAGTTCTTC
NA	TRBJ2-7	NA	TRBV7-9	CASSLRPGDEQYF	TGTGCCAGCAGCTTACGTCCAGGGGACGAGCAGTACTTC
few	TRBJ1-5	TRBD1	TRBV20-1	CSAPTAQGPNQPQHF	TGCAGTGCCCCCACCGCACAGGGGCCCAATCAGCCCCAGCATTTT
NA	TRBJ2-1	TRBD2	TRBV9	CASSARTSGVGEQFF	TGTGCCAGCAGCGCTCGGACTAGCGGGGTTGGTGAGCAGTTCTTC
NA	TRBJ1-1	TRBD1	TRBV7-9	CASRSGGYTEAFF	TGTGCCAGCAGGTCAGGGGGCTACACTGAAGCTTTCTTT
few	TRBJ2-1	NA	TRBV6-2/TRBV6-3	CASSYQRVEQFF	TGTGCCAGCAGTTACCAGCGGGTGGAGCAGTTCTTC
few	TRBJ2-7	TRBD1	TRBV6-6	CASSSGQGLSYEQYF	TGTGCCAGCAGTTCTGGACAGGGGCTCTCCTACGAGCAGTACTTC
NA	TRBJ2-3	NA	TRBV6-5	CASSQGFGGATDTQYF	TGTGCCAGCAGTCAGGGCTTTGGAGGGGCCACAGATACGCAGTATTTT
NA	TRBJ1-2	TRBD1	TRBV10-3	CAISEETGKGYTF	TGTGCCATCAGCGAGGAGACAGGGAAAGGCTACACCTTC
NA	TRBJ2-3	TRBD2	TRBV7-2	CASSLVSGTPPYF	TGTGCCAGCAGCTTAGTTAGCGGGACCCCCCCGTATTTT
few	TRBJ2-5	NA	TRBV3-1	CASSQDQSSQETQYF	TGTGCCAGCAGCCAAGACCAGTCCAGCCAAGAGACCCAGTACTTC
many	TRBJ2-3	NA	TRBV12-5	CASGFPAAGPEDTQYF	TGTGCTAGTGGTTTCCCCGCGGCGGGACCCGAGGATACGCAGTATTTT
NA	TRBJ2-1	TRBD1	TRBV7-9	CASSRQGSSGYNEQFF	TGTGCCAGCAGCAGACAGGGGTCGTCGGGTTACAATGAGCAGTTCTTC
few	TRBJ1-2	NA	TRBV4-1	CASSQGRQANSLGYTF	TGCGCCAGCAGCCAGGGCCGACAGGCTAACAGCTTGGGCTACACCTTC
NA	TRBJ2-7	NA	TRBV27	CAGTQRSYEQYF	TGTGCCGGCACCCAGAGGTCCTACGAGCAGTACTTC
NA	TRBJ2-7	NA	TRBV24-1	CATGRTGTYEQYF	TGTGCCACCGGGAGGACAGGTACCTACGAGCAGTACTTC